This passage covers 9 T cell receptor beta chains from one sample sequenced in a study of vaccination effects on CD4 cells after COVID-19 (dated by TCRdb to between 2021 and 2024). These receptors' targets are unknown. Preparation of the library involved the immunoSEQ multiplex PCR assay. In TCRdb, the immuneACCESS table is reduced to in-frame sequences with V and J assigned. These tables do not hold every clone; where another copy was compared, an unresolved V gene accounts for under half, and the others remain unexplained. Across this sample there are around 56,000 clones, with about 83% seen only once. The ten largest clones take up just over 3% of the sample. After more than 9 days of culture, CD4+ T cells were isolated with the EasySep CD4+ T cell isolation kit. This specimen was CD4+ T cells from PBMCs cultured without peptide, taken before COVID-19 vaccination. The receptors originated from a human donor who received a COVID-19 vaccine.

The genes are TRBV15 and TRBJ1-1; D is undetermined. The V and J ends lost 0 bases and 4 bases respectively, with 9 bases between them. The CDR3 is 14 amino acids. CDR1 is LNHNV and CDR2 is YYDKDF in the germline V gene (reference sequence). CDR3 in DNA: TGTGCCACCAGCAGAGAAGTGGGCCTCACTGAAGCTTTCTTT. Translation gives CATSREVGLTEAFF.

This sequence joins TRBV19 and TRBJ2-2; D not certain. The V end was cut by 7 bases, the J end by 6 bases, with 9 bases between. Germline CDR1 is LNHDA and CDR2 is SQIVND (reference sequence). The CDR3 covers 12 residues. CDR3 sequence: CASNRQPGELFF. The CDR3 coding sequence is TGTGCCAGTAACAGACAACCCGGGGAGCTGTTTTTT.

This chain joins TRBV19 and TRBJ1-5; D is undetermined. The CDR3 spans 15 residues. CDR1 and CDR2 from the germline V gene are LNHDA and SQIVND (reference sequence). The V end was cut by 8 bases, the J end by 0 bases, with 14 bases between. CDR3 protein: CASCDGVLSNQPQHF. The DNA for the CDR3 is TGTGCCAGTTGTGACGGTGTTCTTAGCAATCAGCCCCAGCATTTT.

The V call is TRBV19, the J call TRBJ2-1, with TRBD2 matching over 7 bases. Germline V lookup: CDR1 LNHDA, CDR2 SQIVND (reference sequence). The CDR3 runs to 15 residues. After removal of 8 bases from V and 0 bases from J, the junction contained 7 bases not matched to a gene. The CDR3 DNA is TGTGCCAGTGCGTGGGAGGGGAGCTCCTACAATGAGCAGTTCTTC. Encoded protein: CASAWEGSSYNEQFF.

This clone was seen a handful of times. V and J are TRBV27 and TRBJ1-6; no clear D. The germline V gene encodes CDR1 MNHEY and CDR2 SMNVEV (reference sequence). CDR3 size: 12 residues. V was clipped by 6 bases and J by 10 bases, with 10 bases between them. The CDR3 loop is CASSPGGSPLHF. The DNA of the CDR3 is TGTGCCAGCAGCCCTGGAGGATCACCCCTCCACTTT.

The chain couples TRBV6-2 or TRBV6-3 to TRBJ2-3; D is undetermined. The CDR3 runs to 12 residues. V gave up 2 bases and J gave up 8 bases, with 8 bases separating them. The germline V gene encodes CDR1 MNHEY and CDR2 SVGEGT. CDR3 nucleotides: TGTGCCAGCAGTTACGGCCCGGCTACGCAGTATTTT. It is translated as CASSYGPATQYF.

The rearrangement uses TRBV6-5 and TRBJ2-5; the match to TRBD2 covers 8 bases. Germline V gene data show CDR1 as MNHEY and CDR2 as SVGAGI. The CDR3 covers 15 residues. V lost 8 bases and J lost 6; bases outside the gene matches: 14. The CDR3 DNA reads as TGTGCCAGCTCCTACTCCGGGGGGGACCGGAAGACCCAGTACTTC. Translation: CASSYSGGDRKTQYF.

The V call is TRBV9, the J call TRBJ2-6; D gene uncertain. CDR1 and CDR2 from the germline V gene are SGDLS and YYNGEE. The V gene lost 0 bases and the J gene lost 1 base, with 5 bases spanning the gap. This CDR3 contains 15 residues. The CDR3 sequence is CASSVGRSGANVLTF. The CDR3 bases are TGTGCCAGCAGCGTAGGAAGGTCTGGGGCCAACGTCCTGACTTTC.

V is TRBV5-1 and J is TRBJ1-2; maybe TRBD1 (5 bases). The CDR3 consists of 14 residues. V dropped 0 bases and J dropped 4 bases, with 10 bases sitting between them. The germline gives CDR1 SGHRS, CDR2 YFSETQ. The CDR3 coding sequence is TGCGCCAGCAGCTTGGCCGCAGGGAGCTATGGCTACACCTTC. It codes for CASSLAAGSYGYTF.